These T cell receptor beta chains were read from a single sample in a study of beta chain features in type 1 diabetes. Clones were sequenced by immunoSEQ multiplex PCR, and TCRdb holds only the in-frame ones, with some missing. This repertoire shows about 370,000 clones, around a tenth found once; its top ten account for around 0.66%. The sequenced material came from central memory CD4+ T cells from blood. The receptors stem from a man aged 25-45 years with type 1 diabetes. CDR3s include the opening cysteine and the closing phenylalanine or tryptophan. A D gene is named only where the DNA matches it firmly. The listing skips clone size in some rows; elsewhere it reads once, few, many or a size class.

>few|15|TRBV7-9|TRBJ2-7|TRBD1
TGTGCCAGCAGCTTACGTGGGACAGGGGTTGGCGAGCAGTACTTC
CASSLRGTGVGEQYF
>few|13|TRBV6-1|TRBJ2-7|.
TGTGCCAGCAGGGAGGCCAGCTCCTACGAGCAGTACTTC
CASREASSYEQYF
>few|15|TRBV28|TRBJ1-1|.
TGTGCCAGCAGTTTACACGGGGCAACGAACACTGAAGCTTTCTTT
CASSLHGATNTEAFF
>.|14|TRBV5-1|TRBJ2-2|TRBD1
TGCGCCAGCAGCTTACAGGGGACCGACGGGGAGCTGTTTTTT
CASSLQGTDGELFF
>few|16|TRBV25-1|TRBJ2-7|TRBD2
TGTGCCAGCAGTGAAGTGACTAGCGGGGTCAGGCACGAGCAGTACTTC
CASSEVTSGVRHEQYF
>few|11|TRBV5-6|TRBJ2-7|.
TGTGCCAGCAGCGCTTCCAACGAGCAGTACTTC
CASSASNEQYF
>few|14|TRBV7-9|TRBJ1-2|TRBD1
TGTGCCAGCAGCTCTAGTGGACAGGGGAACGGCTACACCTTC
CASSSSGQGNGYTF
>.|15|TRBV18|TRBJ2-7|.
TGTGCCAGCTCACCTAGACTAGTTAGCTCCTACGAGCAGTACTTC
CASSPRLVSSYEQYF
>.|12|TRBV10-3|TRBJ2-1|.
TGTGCCATCAGGGGATCCTACAATGAGCAGTTCTTC
CAIRGSYNEQFF
>.|15|TRBV6-1|TRBJ2-3|TRBD1
TGTGCCAGCAGGATGGGACAGGGGACCACAGATACGCAGTATTTT
CASRMGQGTTDTQYF
>few|13|TRBV28|TRBJ2-7|.
TGTGCCAGCGGCGGGACCCTTTCCTACGAGCAGTACTTC
CASGGTLSYEQYF
>.|16|TRBV5-1|TRBJ2-5|TRBD2
TGCGCCAGCAACTTAGCGGGACTAGCGGGCAGAGAGACCCAGTACTTC
CASNLAGLAGRETQYF
>few|15|TRBV12-2|TRBJ2-3|.
TGTGCAAGTCGTTCTACTCGTCCTGGAGCAGATACGCAGTATTTT
CASRSTRPGADTQYF
>.|15|TRBV7-2|TRBJ2-7|TRBD2
TGTGCCAGCAGCACCGGACTAGCGGGAGAGGTGGGGCAGTACTTC
CASSTGLAGEVGQYF
>few|15|TRBV5-4|TRBJ1-4|.
TGTGCCAGCAGCCAGGACGGAGCAACTAATGAAAAACTGTTTTTT
CASSQDGATNEKLFF
>many|17|TRBV28|TRBJ1-1|TRBD1
TGTGCCAGCAGTCTCAGGGGGCGCATTGGGTCGGACACTGAAGCTTTCTTT
CASSLRGRIGSDTEAFF
>few|13|TRBV2|TRBJ2-5|TRBD1
TGTGCCAGCAGTGGGACAGGGGCGGAGACCCAGTACTTC
CASSGTGAETQYF